This entry describes one T cell receptor beta chain. Treatment specified: oral pan-JAK inhibitor, 5-10 mg twice daily. These data are taken from a study of CD8+ T cells in alopecia areata. V was pared by 2 bases and J by 2 bases, with 10 bases between. Germline CDR1 reads MNHEY; CDR2 reads SMNVEV (reference sequence). The CDR3 runs 15 residues. Following extraction, RNA underwent reverse transcription to cDNA, which served as the sequencing template. Sequencing was performed with immunoSEQ multiplex PCR; in TCRdb, only in-frame clones are kept and a portion is missing. The sample carries approximately 43,000 clones, around 71% recorded once.

The input for sequencing was CD8+ T cells sorted from blood, taken at week 4, from a patient treated with tofacitinib. The receptor was isolated from a human donor with alopecia areata. The chain carries TRBV27 and TRBJ2-1, with D tentatively TRBD1 (6 bases). The CDR3, as DNA: TGTGCCAGCAGTTTAGGGCAGGGGCCCTACAATGAGCAGTTCTTC. This sequence encodes CASSLGQGPYNEQFF.